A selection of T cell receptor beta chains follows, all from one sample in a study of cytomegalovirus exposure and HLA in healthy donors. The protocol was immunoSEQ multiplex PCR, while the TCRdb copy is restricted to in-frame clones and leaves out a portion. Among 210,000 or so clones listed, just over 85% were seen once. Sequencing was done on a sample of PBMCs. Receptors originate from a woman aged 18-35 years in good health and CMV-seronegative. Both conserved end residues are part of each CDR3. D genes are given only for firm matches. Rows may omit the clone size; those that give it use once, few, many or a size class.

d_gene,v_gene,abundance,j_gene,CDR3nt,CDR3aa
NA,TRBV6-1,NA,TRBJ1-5,TGTGCCAGCAGTGACCAACCGGGGGGGCTAGGGCAGCCCCAGCATTTT,CASSDQPGGLGQPQHF
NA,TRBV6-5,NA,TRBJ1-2,TGTGCCAGCAGTTCGATCGGACAGAGCCTGAACTATGGCTACACCTTC,CASSSIGQSLNYGYTF
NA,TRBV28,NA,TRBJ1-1,TGTGCCAGCAGTTTAGGCCCAGGTCAGATGAACACTGAAGCTTTCTTT,CASSLGPGQMNTEAFF
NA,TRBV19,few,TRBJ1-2,TGTGCCAGTAGACGGACAGAGGGCTATGGCTACACCTTC,CASRRTEGYGYTF
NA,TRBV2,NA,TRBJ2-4,TGTGCCAGCAGGATAACTAGCATTCAGTACTTC,CASRITSIQYF
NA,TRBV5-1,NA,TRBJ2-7,TGCGCCAGCAGCTGGGGGCCGGGGGAGCAGTACTTC,CASSWGPGEQYF
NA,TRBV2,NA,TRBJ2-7,TGTGCCAGCAGTGAACCACTAGTCTCCTACGAGCAGTACTTC,CASSEPLVSYEQYF
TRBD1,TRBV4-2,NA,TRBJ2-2,TGTGCCAGCAGCCCAAGCGGGACAGGGGGCTCCGGGGAGCTGTTTTTT,CASSPSGTGGSGELFF
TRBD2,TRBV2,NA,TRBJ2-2,TGTGCCACGGGACTAGCGGTCGGGGAGCTGTTTTTT,CATGLAVGELFF
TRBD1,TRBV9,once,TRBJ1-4,TGTGCCAGCAGCGTAGGTCCCTACAGGGGGACTAATGAAAAACTGTTTTTT,CASSVGPYRGTNEKLFF
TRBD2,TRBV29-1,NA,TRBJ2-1,TGCAGCGTTGAAGATCAAAGGACTAGTGAACAGTTCTTC,CSVEDQRTSEQFF
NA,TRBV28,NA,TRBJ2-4,TGTGCCAGCGGCACAGGGTCTACCAAAAACATTCAGTACTTC,CASGTGSTKNIQYF
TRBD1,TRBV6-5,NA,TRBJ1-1,TGTGCCAGCAGACCCGGACAGGGAGGGACTGAAGCTTTCTTT,CASRPGQGGTEAFF
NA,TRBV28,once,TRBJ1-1,TGTGCCAGCAGTTTACCGGGGGCTGAAGCTTTCTTT,CASSLPGAEAFF
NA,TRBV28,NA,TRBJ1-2,TGTGCCAGCAGTTTAGTCACCATGAGGTCGGGCTACACCTTC,CASSLVTMRSGYTF
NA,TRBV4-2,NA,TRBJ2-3,TGTGCCAGCAGCCAAGATCGATCCCCCCAGGGAATCGACACAGATACGCAGTATTTT,CASSQDRSPQGIDTDTQYF
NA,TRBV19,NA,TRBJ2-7,TGTGCCAGTAGTATTTATGCAGGCCCAGGTTACGAGCAGTACTTC,CASSIYAGPGYEQYF
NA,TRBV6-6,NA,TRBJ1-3,TGTGCCAGCAGTTCCTCAGGGGAATCTGGAAACACCATATATTTT,CASSSSGESGNTIYF
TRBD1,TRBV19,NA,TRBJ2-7,TGTGCCAGGAAGGACAGGGGTGAGGACGAGCAGTACTTC,CARKDRGEDEQYF
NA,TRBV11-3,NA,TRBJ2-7,TGTGCCAGCAGCCTAAACAGGTACCACGAGCAGTACTTC,CASSLNRYHEQYF
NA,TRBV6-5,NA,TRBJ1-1,TGTGCCAGCAGTGTTGCAGGGGTGTATGGTGAAGCTTTCTTT,CASSVAGVYGEAFF
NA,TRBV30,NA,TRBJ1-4,TGTGCCTGGAGTGCGGGAGCAACTAATGAAAAACTGTTTTTT,CAWSAGATNEKLFF
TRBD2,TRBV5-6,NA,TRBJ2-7,TGTGCCAGCAGCTTGGCAACTTTAAGCGGGGCGGGGCAGTACTTC,CASSLATLSGAGQYF
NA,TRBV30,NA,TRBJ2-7,TGTGCCTGGAGTGTACAGGGCTACGAGCAGTACTTC,CAWSVQGYEQYF
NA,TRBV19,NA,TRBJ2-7,TGTGCCAGTAGTCTCGGGGCCTACGAGCAGTACTTC,CASSLGAYEQYF
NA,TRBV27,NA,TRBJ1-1,TGTGCCAGCAGGCTGACGGGGATGAACACTGAAGCTTTCTTT,CASRLTGMNTEAFF
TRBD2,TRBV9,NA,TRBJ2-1,TGTGCCAGCAGCGTAGAGGCCGCTAGCGGTTACGTCAATGAGCAGTTCTTC,CASSVEAASGYVNEQFF
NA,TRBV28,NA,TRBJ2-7,TGTGCCAGCAGCCGTGTGCAGGTGTCCTACGAGCAGTACTTC,CASSRVQVSYEQYF
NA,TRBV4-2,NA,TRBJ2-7,TGTGCCAGCAGCCAAGGCGGGACTGCCCGAATCTACGAGCAGTACTTC,CASSQGGTARIYEQYF
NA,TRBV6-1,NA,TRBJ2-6,TGTGCCAGCAGTGAACATGACAGTAGACTCGTTGGGGCCAACGTCCTGACTTTC,CASSEHDSRLVGANVLTF
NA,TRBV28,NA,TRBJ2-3,TGTGCCAGCATACGGGGGAGTGCCGATACGCAGTATTTT,CASIRGSADTQYF
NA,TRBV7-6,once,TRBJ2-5,TGTGCCAGCAGCTTAACCGACACCGAAGAGACCCAGTACTTC,CASSLTDTEETQYF
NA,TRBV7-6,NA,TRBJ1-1,TGTGCCAGCAGCTTAGCGGCAGTCATGAACACTGAAGCTTTCTTT,CASSLAAVMNTEAFF
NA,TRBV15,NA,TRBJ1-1,TGTGCCACCAGCAGAGATCGTTACAGGATAGAAGCTTTCTTT,CATSRDRYRIEAFF
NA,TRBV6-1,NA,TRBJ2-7,TGTGCCAGCAGTGAGTTCGAGGGGAGCGGGGAGCAGTACTTC,CASSEFEGSGEQYF
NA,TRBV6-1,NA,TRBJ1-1,TGTGCCAGCAGTGAAGGTGGCAGGTCCACTGAAGCTTTCTTT,CASSEGGRSTEAFF
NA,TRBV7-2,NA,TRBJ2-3,TGTGCCAGCAGCTCCCAGTGGCGGACAGATACGCAGTATTTT,CASSSQWRTDTQYF
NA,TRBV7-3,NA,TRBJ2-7,TGTGCCAGCAGCTTAACCAGGGGAGACTACGAGCAGTACTTC,CASSLTRGDYEQYF
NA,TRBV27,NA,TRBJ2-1,TGTGCCAGCAGTTTTGAAGCAGGCAGCTCCTACAATGAGCAGTTCTTC,CASSFEAGSSYNEQFF
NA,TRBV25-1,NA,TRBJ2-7,TGTGCCAGCAGTCCACACCGCTCCTACGAGCAGTACTTC,CASSPHRSYEQYF
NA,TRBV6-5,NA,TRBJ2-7,TGTGCCAGCAGTTACGGGCGGGACAGCTTCTACGAGCAGTACTTC,CASSYGRDSFYEQYF
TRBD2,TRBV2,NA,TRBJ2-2,TGTGCCAGCAGTGGACTAGCGGGAGTAAGTGGGGAGCTGTTTTTT,CASSGLAGVSGELFF
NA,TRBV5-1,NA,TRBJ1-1,TGCGCCAGCAGTACTCTTTCGGACACTGAAGCTTTCTTT,CASSTLSDTEAFF
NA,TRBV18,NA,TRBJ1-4,TGTGCCAGCTCACCCCGGGTTGGTGCAACTAATGAAAAACTGTTTTTT,CASSPRVGATNEKLFF
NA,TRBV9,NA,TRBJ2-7,TGTGCCAGCAGCAGGGAGGGGGACCTAACGTACGAGCAGTACTTC,CASSREGDLTYEQYF